The 20 T cell receptor beta chains reported below all come from one sample, sequenced in a study of blood T cell repertoires in COVID-19. The data were produced by immunoSEQ multiplex PCR, yet TCRdb's version contains in-frame clones alone and is incomplete. The sample carries about 260,000 clones, roughly 80% recorded once. Sequences were obtained from peripheral blood. These receptor sequences come from a man aged 55 to 70 with acute or convalescent COVID-19.

This clone has more than one count but fewer than ten. The CDR3 is CASRTGGEQFF. CDR3 nucleotides: TGTGCCAGCAGGACAGGGGGCGAGCAGTTCTTC. This rearrangement joins TRBV27 to TRBJ2-1; 10 positions agree with TRBD1. Germline CDR1 reads MNHEY; CDR2 reads SMNVEV (reference sequence). The CDR3 sequence is 11 residues long. J gave up 10 bases and V 6 bases, and 0 bases lay outside the gene matches.

V usage is TRBV9 and J usage is TRBJ2-1; possible D gene TRBD1, 5 bases. Germline lookup yields CDR1 SGDLS and CDR2 YYNGEE. V was clipped by 0 bases and J by 6 bases, with 7 bases between them. CDR3 length: 13 amino acids. This CDR3 reads CASSVEGFNEQFF. Written as DNA, the CDR3 is TGTGCCAGCAGCGTAGAGGGGTTCAATGAGCAGTTCTTC.

This clone has more than one count but fewer than ten. V gene TRBV5-4 combines with J gene TRBJ1-1; D ambiguous. Germline V gene lookup returns CDR1 SGHNT and CDR2 YYREEE (reference sequence). With 2 bases removed from V and 1 base from J, the gap between germline ends came to 6 bases. The CDR3 loop spans 13 amino acids. The DNA of the CDR3 is TGTGCCAGCAGCTTTGGGCAGAACACTGAAGCTTTCTTT. Its translation: CASSFGQNTEAFF.

The gene calls are TRBV10-3 and TRBJ2-7; a weak D match, TRBD2 (7 bases). This CDR3 comprises 15 residues. V lost 1 base, J lost 5 bases, and 15 bases lay in between. Germline lookup yields CDR1 ENHRY and CDR2 SYGVKD. The CDR3 region is CAISEWGGDSHEQYF. The CDR3 DNA is TGTGCCATCAGTGAGTGGGGGGGCGATTCCCACGAGCAGTACTTC.

The gene calls are TRBV18 and TRBJ1-1; perhaps TRBD1 as D (5 bases). V was clipped by 3 bases and J by 5 bases, with 19 bases between them. Looked up from germline, CDR1 is KGHSH and CDR2 is LQKENI. This CDR3 has 16 amino acids. The CDR3 DNA follows: TGTGCCAGCTCACCGCGGCAGGGTAACGAGTTTACTGAAGCTTTCTTT. Its protein product is CASSPRQGNEFTEAFF. Drawing the rest from reference TRBV18 and TRBJ1-1, the complete variable domain is NAGVMQNPRHLVRRRGQEARLRCSPMKGHSHVYWYRQLPEEGLKFMVYLQKENIIDESGMPKERFSAEFPKEGPSILRIQQVVRGDSAAYFCASSPRQGNEFTEAFFGQGTRLTVV.

This chain joins TRBV6-4 and TRBJ1-5, with a weak D call TRBD1 (6 bases). V was shortened by 3 bases and J by 5 bases, with 11 bases between the two germline ends. Germline-derived CDR1 and CDR2 are MRHNA and SNTAGT. The CDR3 runs 14 residues. CDR3 loop: CASSEGAGDQPQHF. The DNA of the CDR3 is TGTGCCAGCAGTGAGGGGGCCGGGGATCAGCCCCAGCATTTT.

The chain recombines TRBV28 with TRBJ2-2; 14 positions match TRBD2. The junction had 7 bases not matched to a gene; V was cut back by 4 bases and J by 3 bases. The CDR3 covers 18 residues. Per the germline V gene, CDR1 is MDHEN and CDR2 is SYDVKM. CDR3 bases: TGTGCCAGCAGTTCCCCGGGACTAGCGGGAGTTGACACCGGGGAGCTGTTTTTT. It translates to CASSSPGLAGVDTGELFF.

The chain links TRBV6-4 to TRBJ2-3; TRBD2 is a possible D gene (6 bases). The germline CDR1 and CDR2 sequences are MRHNA and SNTAGT. Trimming took off 5 bases at V and 2 bases at J, with 17 bases between the two ends. The CDR3 is 16 residues long. DNA of the CDR3: TGTGCCAGCAGTTCCCAGTTCGCGGGGCACACAGATACGCAGTATTTT. This encodes CASSSQFAGHTDTQYF.

This clone turned up a few times. This chain uses TRBV10-3 with TRBJ2-3; 10 nucleotides line up with TRBD1. Germline V gives CDR1 ENHRY, CDR2 SYGVKD. This CDR3 region has 14 residues. V was clipped by 11 bases and J by 1 base; unmatched bases: 6. CDR3 bases: TGTGCCGCTCGACAGGGGGCTGGCACAGATACGCAGTATTTT. Its translation: CAARQGAGTDTQYF.

V gene TRBV7-2 combines with J gene TRBJ2-2; tentatively, D is TRBD1 (6 bases). V lost 5 bases and J 5 bases, leaving 15 bases between the germline ends. CDR3 length equals 15 residues. Per germline, CDR1 SGHTA and CDR2 FQGNSA. The CDR3 spells CASSQTRGGTGELFF. The CDR3 DNA is TGTGCCAGCAGCCAAACTAGAGGGGGAACCGGGGAGCTGTTTTTT.

The rearrangement links TRBV5-8 to TRBJ1-4; D is undetermined. The germline V gene encodes CDR1 SGHTS and CDR2 YDEGEE. The V end was cut by 4 bases, the J end by 7 bases, with 17 bases between. The CDR3 covers 15 residues. In nucleotides, the CDR3 is TGTGCCAGCAGCAGCCGGTCACCCGGCGGTGAAAAACTGTTTTTT. Its translation is CASSSRSPGGEKLFF.

The chain has TRBV5-1 and TRBJ2-7, with 9 positions matching TRBD1. This CDR3 is 16 amino acids long. Germline trimming cut 4 bases from V and 5 bases from J; bases unmatched to any gene: 13. Germline CDR1 and CDR2: SGHRS and YFSETQ. The CDR3 DNA reads as TGCGCCAGCAGCCTCCTCTCACAGGGGGCCAGCAACGAGCAGTACTTC. Translating gives CASSLLSQGASNEQYF.

This clone was seen once. The chain joins TRBV21-1 to TRBJ2-3; the DNA was not used to check the table's D call, TRBD2. TRBV21-1 is shown as a pseudogene. This CDR3 is 17 amino acids long. The CDR3 spells CASSKLEALAGASTQYF. The CDR3 region has the DNA TGTGCCAGCAGCAAGCTCGAGGCACTAGCGGGAGCTAGTACGCAGTATTTT.

This sequence joins TRBV5-4 and TRBJ1-1; D unclear. Trimming removed 0 bases at V and 8 bases at J, with 14 bases between. The CDR3 has 14 residues. Germline V gene data show CDR1 as SGHNT and CDR2 as YYREEE (reference sequence). CDR3: CASSLAFGGPEAFF. CDR3 nucleotides: TGTGCCAGCAGCTTGGCGTTTGGAGGCCCAGAAGCTTTCTTT.

This clone has a handful of counts. V and J are TRBV4-1 and TRBJ1-6; D unclear. The V end was cut by 3 bases, the J end by 0 bases, with 12 bases between. The CDR3 extends over 17 amino acids. Germline-derived CDR1 and CDR2 are MGHRA and YSYEKL. The CDR3 bases are TGCGCCAGCAGCCAGGGCAGAATTAGCTCCTATAATTCACCCCTCCACTTT. Its translation: CASSQGRISSYNSPLHF.

This chain joins TRBV7-9 and TRBJ2-7; 8 bases match TRBD1. This CDR3 contains 14 residues. The V and J ends lost 1 base and 7 bases, in that order; junction bases with no gene match: 6. CDR1 and CDR2 (germline): SEHNR, FQNEAQ (reference sequence). In DNA, the CDR3 is TGTGCCAGCAGCTTAGGACAGGGGCTTGGGGAGCAGTACTTC. It codes for CASSLGQGLGEQYF.

The rearrangement links TRBV27 to TRBJ1-1; 8 nucleotides align to TRBD1. This CDR3 has 14 residues. Germline values: CDR1 MNHEY, CDR2 SMNVEV (reference sequence). With 6 bases clipped from V and 6 bases from J, the junction kept 9 bases outside the gene matches. The CDR3 coding sequence is TGTGCCAGCAGCATAACCGACAGGGGCCCTGAAGCTTTCTTT. Amino acids: CASSITDRGPEAFF.

J is TRBJ2-3 and V is TRBV11-2; D unclear. V was pared by 1 base and J by 1 base, with 15 bases between. The CDR3 has 17 residues. CDR1 is SGHAT and CDR2 is FQNNGV in the germline V gene. The CDR3 reads CASSLVGGRIRTDTQYF. In DNA form, the CDR3 reads TGTGCCAGCAGCTTAGTTGGTGGCAGGATACGCACAGATACGCAGTATTTT. Using reference TRBV11-2 and TRBJ2-3 for the parts outside the CDR3, the full variable domain is EAGVAQSPRYKIIEKRQSVAFWCNPISGHATLYWYQQILGQGPKLLIQFQNNGVVDDSQLPKDRFSAERLKGVDSTLKIQPAKLEDSAVYLCASSLVGGRIRTDTQYFGPGTRLTVL.

This rearrangement joins TRBV2 to TRBJ1-1; D uncertain. Deletions cut 7 bases from V and 5 bases from J, with 8 bases between. CDR1 and CDR2 (germline): SNHLY, FYNNEI. This CDR3 region has 11 residues. DNA of the CDR3: TGTGCCAGCACGGCGGATACTGAAGCTTTCTTT. This translates into CASTADTEAFF. Looking up the rest from reference TRBV2 and TRBJ1-1 gives the full variable domain: EPEVTQTPSHQVTQMGQEVILRCVPISNHLYFYWYRQILGQKVEFLVSFYNNEISEKSEIFDDQFSVERPDGSNFTLKIRSTKLEDSAMYFCASTADTEAFFGQGTRLTVV.

This sequence joins TRBV5-1 and TRBJ1-3, with D uncertain. Germline-derived CDR1 and CDR2 are SGHRS and YFSETQ. V lost 0 bases, J lost 3 bases, and 13 bases lay in between. The CDR3 extends over 16 amino acids. In DNA, the CDR3 is TGCGCCAGCAGCTTGGGGAGCCGAGTCTTTGGAAACACCATATATTTT. This gives the protein CASSLGSRVFGNTIYF.